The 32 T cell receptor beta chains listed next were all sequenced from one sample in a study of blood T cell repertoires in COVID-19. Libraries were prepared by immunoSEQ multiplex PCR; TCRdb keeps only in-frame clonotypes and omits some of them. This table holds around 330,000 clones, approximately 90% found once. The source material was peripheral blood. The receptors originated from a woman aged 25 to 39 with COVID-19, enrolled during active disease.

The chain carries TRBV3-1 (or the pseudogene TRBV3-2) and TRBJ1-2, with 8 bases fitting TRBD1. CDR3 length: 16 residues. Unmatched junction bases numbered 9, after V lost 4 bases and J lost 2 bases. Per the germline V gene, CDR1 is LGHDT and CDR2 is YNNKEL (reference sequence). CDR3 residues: CASSPIGQGANYGYTF. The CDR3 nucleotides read TGTGCCAGCAGCCCCATCGGACAGGGCGCCAACTATGGCTACACCTTC.

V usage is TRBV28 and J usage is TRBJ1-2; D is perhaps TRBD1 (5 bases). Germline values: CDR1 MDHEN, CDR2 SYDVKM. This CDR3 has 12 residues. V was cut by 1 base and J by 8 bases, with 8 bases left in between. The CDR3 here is CASSLSGGGYTF. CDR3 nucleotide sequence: TGTGCCAGCAGTTTATCCGGGGGGGGCTACACCTTC.

The chain's CDR3 is CASSEWIQGTEAFF. CDR3 DNA sequence: TGCGCCAGCAGTGAGTGGATACAGGGAACTGAAGCTTTCTTT. This rearrangement joins TRBV10-1 to TRBJ1-1, with D perhaps matching TRBD1 (6 bases). Between the trimmed V and J ends, which lost 1 base and 5 bases, there was a span of 11 bases. The germline gives CDR1 WNHNN, CDR2 SYGVQD (reference sequence). The CDR3 sequence is 14 residues long.

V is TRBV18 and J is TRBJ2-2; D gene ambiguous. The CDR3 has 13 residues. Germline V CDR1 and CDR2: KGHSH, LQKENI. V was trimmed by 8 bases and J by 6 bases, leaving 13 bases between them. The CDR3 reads CASAEVVPGELFF. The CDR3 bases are TGTGCCAGCGCCGAGGTCGTGCCCGGGGAGCTGTTTTTT.

The CDR3 bases are TGTGCCAGCTCACTACTAGGCGGAGCGAACACCGGGGAGCTGTTTTTT. Residues: CASSLLGGANTGELFF. The chain combines TRBV18 with TRBJ2-2; D might be TRBD2 (5 bases). The germline gives CDR1 KGHSH, CDR2 LQKENI. With 4 bases removed from V and 0 bases from J, the gap between germline ends came to 12 bases. This CDR3 comprises 16 residues.

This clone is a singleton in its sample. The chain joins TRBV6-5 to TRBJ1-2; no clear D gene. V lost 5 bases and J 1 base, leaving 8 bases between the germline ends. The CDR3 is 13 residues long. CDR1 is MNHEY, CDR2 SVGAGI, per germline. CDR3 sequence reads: CASSRRGNYGYTF. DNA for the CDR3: TGTGCCAGCAGTCGTCGGGGTAACTATGGCTACACCTTC.

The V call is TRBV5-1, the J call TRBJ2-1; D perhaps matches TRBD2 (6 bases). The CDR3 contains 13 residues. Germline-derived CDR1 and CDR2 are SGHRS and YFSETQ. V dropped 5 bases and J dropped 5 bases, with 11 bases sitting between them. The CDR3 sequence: CASRKDYNNEQFF. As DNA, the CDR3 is TGCGCCAGCAGAAAGGACTACAACAATGAGCAGTTCTTC.

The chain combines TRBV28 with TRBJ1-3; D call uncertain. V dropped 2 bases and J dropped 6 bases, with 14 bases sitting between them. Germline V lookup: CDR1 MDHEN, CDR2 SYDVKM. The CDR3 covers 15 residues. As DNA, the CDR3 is TGTGCCAGCAGTTTAAGTTTACCCATAGCAAACACCATATATTTT. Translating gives CASSLSLPIANTIYF.

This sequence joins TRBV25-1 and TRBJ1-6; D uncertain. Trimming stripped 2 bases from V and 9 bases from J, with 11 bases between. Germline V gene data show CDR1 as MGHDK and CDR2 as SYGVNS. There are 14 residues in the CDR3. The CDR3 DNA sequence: TGTGCCAGCAGTGAACCGGGGAACGGTTCACCCCTCCACTTT. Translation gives CASSEPGNGSPLHF.

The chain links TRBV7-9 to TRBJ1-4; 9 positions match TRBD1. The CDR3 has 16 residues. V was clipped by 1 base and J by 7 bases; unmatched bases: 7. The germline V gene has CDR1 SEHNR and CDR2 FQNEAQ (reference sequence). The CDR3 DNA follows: TGTGCCAGCAGCTTAGGGACAGGGGATTTCAGTGAAAAACTGTTTTTT. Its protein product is CASSLGTGDFSEKLFF.

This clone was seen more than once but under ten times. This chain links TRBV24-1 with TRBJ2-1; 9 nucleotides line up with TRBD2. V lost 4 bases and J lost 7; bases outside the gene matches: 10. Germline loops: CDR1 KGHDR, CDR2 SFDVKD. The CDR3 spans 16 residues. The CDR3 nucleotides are TGTGCCACCAGTGACCCCGGGCGGGGGGGCTGGAATGAGCAGTTCTTC. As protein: CATSDPGRGGWNEQFF.

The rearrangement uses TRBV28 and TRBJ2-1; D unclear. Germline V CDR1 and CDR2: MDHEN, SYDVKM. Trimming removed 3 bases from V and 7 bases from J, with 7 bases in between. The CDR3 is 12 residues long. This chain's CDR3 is CASSFSPNEQFF. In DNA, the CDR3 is TGTGCCAGCAGTTTTAGTCCAAATGAGCAGTTCTTC.

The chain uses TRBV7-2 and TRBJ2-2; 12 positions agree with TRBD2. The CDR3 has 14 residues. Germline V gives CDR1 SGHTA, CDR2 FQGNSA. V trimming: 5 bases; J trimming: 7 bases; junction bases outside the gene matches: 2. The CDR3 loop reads CASSAGLAGGELFF. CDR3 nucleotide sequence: TGTGCCAGCAGCGCGGGACTAGCGGGCGGGGAGCTGTTTTTT.

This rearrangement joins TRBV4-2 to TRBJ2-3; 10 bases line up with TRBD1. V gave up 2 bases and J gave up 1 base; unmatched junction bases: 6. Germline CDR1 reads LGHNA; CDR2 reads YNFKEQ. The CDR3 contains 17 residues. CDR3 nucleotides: TGTGCCAGCAGCCAAATTGGGACAGGGGATGGCACAGATACGCAGTATTTT. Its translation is CASSQIGTGDGTDTQYF.

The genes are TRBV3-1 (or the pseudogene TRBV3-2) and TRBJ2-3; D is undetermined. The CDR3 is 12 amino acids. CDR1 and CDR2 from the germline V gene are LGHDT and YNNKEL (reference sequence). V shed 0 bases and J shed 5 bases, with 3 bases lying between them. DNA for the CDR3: TGTGCCAGCAGCCAAGACAGAGATACGCAGTATTTT. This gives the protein CASSQDRDTQYF.

The CDR3 spells CASRKAGGPDTQYF. The DNA of the CDR3 is TGTGCCAGCAGAAAAGCGGGGGGTCCAGATACGCAGTATTTT. The chain is built from TRBV6-5 and TRBJ2-3, with 9 nucleotides matching TRBD2. This CDR3 has 14 amino acids. V dropped 6 bases and J dropped 4; count of bases not matched to a gene: 5. Per the germline V gene, CDR1 is MNHEY and CDR2 is SVGAGI.

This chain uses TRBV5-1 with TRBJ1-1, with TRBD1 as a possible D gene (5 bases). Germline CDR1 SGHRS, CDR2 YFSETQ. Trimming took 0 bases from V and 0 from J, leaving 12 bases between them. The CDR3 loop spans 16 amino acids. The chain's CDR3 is CASSLGRATLNTEAFF. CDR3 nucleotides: TGCGCCAGCAGCTTGGGCAGGGCTACCTTGAACACTGAAGCTTTCTTT. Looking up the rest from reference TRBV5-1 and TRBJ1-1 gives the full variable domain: KAGVTQTPRYLIKTRGQQVTLSCSPISGHRSVSWYQQTPGQGLQFLFEYFSETQRNKGNFPGRFSGRQFSNSRSEMNVSTLELGDSALYLCASSLGRATLNTEAFFGQGTRLTVV.

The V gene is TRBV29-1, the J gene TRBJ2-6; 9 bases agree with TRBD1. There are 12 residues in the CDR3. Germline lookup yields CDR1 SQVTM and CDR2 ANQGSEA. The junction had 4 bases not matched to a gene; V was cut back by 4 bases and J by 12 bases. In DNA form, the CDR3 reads TGCAGCGTTGTACAGGGGGCGTCCGTCCTGACTTTC. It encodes CSVVQGASVLTF. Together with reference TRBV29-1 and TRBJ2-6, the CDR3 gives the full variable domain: SAVISQKPSRDICQRGTSLTIQCQVDSQVTMMFWYRQQPGQSLTLIATANQGSEATYESGFVIDKFPISRPNLTFSTLTVSNMSPEDSSIYLCSVVQGASVLTFGAGSRLTVL.

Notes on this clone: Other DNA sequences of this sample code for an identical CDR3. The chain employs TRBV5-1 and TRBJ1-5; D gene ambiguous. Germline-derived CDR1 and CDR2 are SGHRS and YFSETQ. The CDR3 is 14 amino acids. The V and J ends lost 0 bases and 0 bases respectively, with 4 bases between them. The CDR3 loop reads CASSLDGSNQPQHF. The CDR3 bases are TGCGCCAGCAGCTTGGACGGTAGCAATCAGCCCCAGCATTTT.

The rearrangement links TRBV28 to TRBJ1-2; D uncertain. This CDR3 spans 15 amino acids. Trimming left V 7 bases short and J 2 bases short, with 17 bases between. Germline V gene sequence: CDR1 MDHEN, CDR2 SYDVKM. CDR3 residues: CASTIVPGGNYGYTF. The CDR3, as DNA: TGTGCCAGCACTATCGTTCCAGGAGGAAACTATGGCTACACCTTC.

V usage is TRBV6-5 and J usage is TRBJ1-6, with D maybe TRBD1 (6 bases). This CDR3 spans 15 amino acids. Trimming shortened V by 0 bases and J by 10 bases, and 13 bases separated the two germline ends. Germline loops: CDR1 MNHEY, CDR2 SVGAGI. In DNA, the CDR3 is TGTGCCAGCAGTTACTCGGGACAAAGGGACTCACCCCTCCACTTT. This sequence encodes CASSYSGQRDSPLHF.

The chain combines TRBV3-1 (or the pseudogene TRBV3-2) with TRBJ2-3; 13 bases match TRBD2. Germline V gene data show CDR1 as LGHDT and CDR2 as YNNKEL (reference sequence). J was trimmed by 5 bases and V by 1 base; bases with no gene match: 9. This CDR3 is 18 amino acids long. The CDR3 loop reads CASSQAVLAGGRRDTQYF. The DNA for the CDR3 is TGTGCCAGCAGCCAAGCCGTACTAGCGGGGGGGCGAAGAGATACGCAGTATTTT.

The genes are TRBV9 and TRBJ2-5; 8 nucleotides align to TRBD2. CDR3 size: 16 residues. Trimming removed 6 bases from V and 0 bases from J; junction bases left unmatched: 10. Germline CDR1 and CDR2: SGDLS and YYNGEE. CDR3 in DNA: TGTGCCAGCACCGAGAGGGCTAGCGGGTACCAAGAGACCCAGTACTTC. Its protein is CASTERASGYQETQYF. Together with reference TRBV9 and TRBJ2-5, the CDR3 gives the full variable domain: DSGVTQTPKHLITATGQRVTLRCSPRSGDLSVYWYQQSLDQGLQFLIQYYNGEERAKGNILERFSAQQFPDLHSELNLSSLELGDSALYFCASTERASGYQETQYFGPGTRLLVL.

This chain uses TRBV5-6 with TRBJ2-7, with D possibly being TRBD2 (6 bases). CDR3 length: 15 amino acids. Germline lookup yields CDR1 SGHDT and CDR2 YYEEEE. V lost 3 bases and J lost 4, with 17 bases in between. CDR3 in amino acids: CASSSAPGVQYEQYF. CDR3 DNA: TGTGCCAGCAGCTCGGCACCGGGGGTCCAGTACGAGCAGTACTTC.

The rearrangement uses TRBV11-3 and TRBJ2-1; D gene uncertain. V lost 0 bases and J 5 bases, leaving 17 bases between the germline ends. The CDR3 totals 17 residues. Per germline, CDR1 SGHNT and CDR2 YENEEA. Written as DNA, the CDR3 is TGTGCCAGCAGCTTAGATCTGACACCCCTCAGGCACAATGAGCAGTTCTTC. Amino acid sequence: CASSLDLTPLRHNEQFF.

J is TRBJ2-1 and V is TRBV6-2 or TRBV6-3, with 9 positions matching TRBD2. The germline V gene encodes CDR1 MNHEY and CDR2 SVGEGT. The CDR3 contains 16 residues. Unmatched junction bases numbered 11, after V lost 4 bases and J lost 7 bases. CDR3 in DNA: TGTGCCAGCAGTTCCCGGCGGGGGGGCCAAGGAAATGAGCAGTTCTTC. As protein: CASSSRRGGQGNEQFF.

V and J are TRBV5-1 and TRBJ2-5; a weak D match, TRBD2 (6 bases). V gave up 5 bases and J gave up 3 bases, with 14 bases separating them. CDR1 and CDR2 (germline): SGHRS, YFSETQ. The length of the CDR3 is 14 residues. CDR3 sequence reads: CASSRVAGKETQYF. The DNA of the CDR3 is TGCGCCAGCAGTCGGGTGGCGGGGAAAGAGACCCAGTACTTC.

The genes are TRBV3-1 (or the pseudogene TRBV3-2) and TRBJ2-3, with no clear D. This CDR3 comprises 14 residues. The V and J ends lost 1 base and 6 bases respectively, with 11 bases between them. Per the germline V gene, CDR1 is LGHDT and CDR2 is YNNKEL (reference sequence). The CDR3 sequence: CASSQVLPPDTQYF. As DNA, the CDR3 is TGTGCCAGCAGCCAAGTTCTACCGCCGGATACGCAGTATTTT.

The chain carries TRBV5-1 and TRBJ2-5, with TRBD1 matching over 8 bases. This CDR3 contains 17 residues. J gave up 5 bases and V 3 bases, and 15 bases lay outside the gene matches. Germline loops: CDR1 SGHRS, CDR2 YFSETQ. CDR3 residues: CASSSLPRRGRLETQYF. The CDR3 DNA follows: TGCGCCAGCAGCTCCCTACCCCGCAGGGGGCGCTTGGAGACCCAGTACTTC.

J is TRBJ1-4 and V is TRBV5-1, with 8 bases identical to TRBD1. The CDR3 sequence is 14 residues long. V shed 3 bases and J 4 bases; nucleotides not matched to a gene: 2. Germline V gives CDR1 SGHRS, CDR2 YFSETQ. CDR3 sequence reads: CASSYRGSNEKLFF. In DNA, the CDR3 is TGCGCCAGCAGCTACAGGGGGAGTAATGAAAAACTGTTTTTT. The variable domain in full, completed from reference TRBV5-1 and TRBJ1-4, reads KAGVTQTPRYLIKTRGQQVTLSCSPISGHRSVSWYQQTPGQGLQFLFEYFSETQRNKGNFPGRFSGRQFSNSRSEMNVSTLELGDSALYLCASSYRGSNEKLFFGSGTQLSVL.

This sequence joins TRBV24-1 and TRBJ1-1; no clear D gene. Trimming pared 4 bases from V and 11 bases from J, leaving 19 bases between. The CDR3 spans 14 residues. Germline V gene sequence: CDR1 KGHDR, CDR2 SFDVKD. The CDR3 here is CATSDLGPPGFAFF. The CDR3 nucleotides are TGTGCCACCAGTGACTTAGGACCTCCGGGGTTTGCTTTCTTT.

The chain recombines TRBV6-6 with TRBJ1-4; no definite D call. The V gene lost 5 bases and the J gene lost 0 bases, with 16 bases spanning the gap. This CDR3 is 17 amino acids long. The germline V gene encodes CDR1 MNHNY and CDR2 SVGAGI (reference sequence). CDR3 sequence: CASSPAGLNPTNEKLFF. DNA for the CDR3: TGTGCCAGCAGTCCCGCCGGGTTGAATCCAACTAATGAAAAACTGTTTTTT.